The 24 T cell receptor beta chains in this list originate from one sample, sequenced in a study of blood T cells in healthy people across ages (dated by TCRdb to the mid-2010s). Library preparation used 5' RACE. Sequenced on an Illumina HiSeq 2500. A second PCR of roughly 6 to 12 cycles was performed with a sample-barcoded 5' primer and a J-beta primer mix. TCRdb redid the processing of the public reads, applying fastp at Q25 and MiXCR, and retained in-frame beta chains. One record per CDR3 amino acid sequence lists the most common genes and DNA. This sample has about 640,000 distinct CDR3 sequences in its table, and approximately 50% of those were observed once. The leading ten clones occupy over 35% of the sample. The sequenced sample was blood. These receptor sequences come from a man between 60 and 75 years old in good health.

Only a few counts were recorded for this clonotype. V usage is TRBV12-5 and J usage is TRBJ2-4; 13 positions match TRBD2. The J call could be wrong; TRBJ2-7 is a better fit for the DNA end. CDR3 size: 15 residues. The V gene's germline CDR1 is LGHNT and CDR2 FRNRAP. CDR3 in DNA: TGTGCTAGTGGGAGACTAGCGGGGGGCGTTACCGAGCAGTACTTC. Its protein product is CASGRLAGGVTEQYF.

The chain employs TRBV5-1 and TRBJ2-7; weak D call: TRBD1 (5 bases). Trimming cost V 4 bases and J 7 bases, with 15 bases left between them. This CDR3 spans 13 amino acids. Germline assignment: CDR1 SGHRS and CDR2 YFSETQ. The CDR3 spells CASSVAWGNEQYF. The CDR3 bases are TGCGCCAGCAGCGTGGCTTGGGGCAATGAGCAGTACTTC.

V usage is TRBV4-1 and J usage is TRBJ2-1; D might be TRBD1 or TRBD2, each matching 5 bases. Germline V gene lookup returns CDR1 MGHRA and CDR2 YSYEKL. This CDR3 has 15 amino acids. The ends were cut back, 0 bases at V and 10 bases at J, with 16 bases in the middle. The CDR3 region has the DNA TGCGCCAGCAGCCAAGAAGTCCCCAACCGGGACGAGCAGTTCTTC. It encodes CASSQEVPNRDEQFF.

This clonotype was observed a single time. The chain has TRBV29-1 and TRBJ2-5; 9 bases agree with TRBD1. Germline lookup yields CDR1 SQVTM and CDR2 ANQGSEA. Trimming took 6 bases from V and 4 from J; bases not matched to a gene: 9. CDR3 size: 14 residues. CDR3 nucleotides: TGCAGCGTAGGACCCAGGACAGGGGTAGAGACCCAGTACTTC. As protein: CSVGPRTGVETQYF.

The CDR3 reads CASSRRDRGYGSYNEQFF. The CDR3 DNA follows: TGTGCCAGCAGCAGACGGGACAGGGGGTACGGATCCTACAATGAGCAGTTCTTC. This chain joins TRBV5-4 and TRBJ2-1; 11 bases agree with TRBD1. V shed 4 bases and J 1 base; nucleotides not matched to a gene: 10. CDR3 length: 18 amino acids. Looked up from germline, CDR1 is SGHNT and CDR2 is YYREEE (reference sequence). The full variable domain, rest sourced from reference TRBV5-4 and TRBJ2-1, is ETGVTQSPTHLIKTRGQQVTLRCSSQSGHNTVSWYQQALGQGPQFIFQYYREEENGRGNFPPRFSGLQFPNYSSELNVNALELDDSALYLCASSRRDRGYGSYNEQFFGPGTRLTVL.

This chain joins TRBV7-9 and TRBJ2-1, with 8 bases fitting TRBD1. TRBJ2-7 matches the DNA end more closely, so the J call is doubtful. CDR1 SEHNR and CDR2 FQNEAQ come from the germline V gene (reference sequence). The CDR3 has 16 amino acids. As DNA, the CDR3 is TGTGCCAGCAGCTTAGGGTCAGGGGGCTCCTACAATGAGCAGTACTTC. Translated: CASSLGSGGSYNEQYF.

This rearrangement joins TRBV4-1 to TRBJ1-2, with 7 bases fitting TRBD1. V shed 0 bases and J 11 bases; nucleotides not matched to a gene: 9. This CDR3 spans 14 amino acids. Germline V gene lookup returns CDR1 MGHRA and CDR2 YSYEKL. The CDR3 region has the DNA TGCGCCAGCAGCCAAGAGTACAGGGGAGAGAGGTACACCTTC. Translated, it gives CASSQEYRGERYTF.

The chain is built from TRBV7-2 and TRBJ2-1; TRBD2 agrees at 15 bases. CDR1 is SGHTA, CDR2 FQGNSA, per germline. The CDR3 runs to 16 residues. The V gene end was trimmed by 4 bases and the J gene end by 9 bases; junction bases not matched to a gene: 7. The CDR3: CASSSRTSGGAGEQFF. DNA of the CDR3: TGTGCCAGCAGCTCTCGGACTAGCGGGGGGGCCGGTGAGCAGTTCTTC.

V is TRBV6-1 and J is TRBJ1-4, with D perhaps matching TRBD1 (5 bases). Trimming pared 1 base from V and 6 bases from J, leaving 12 bases between. The CDR3 runs to 15 residues. CDR1 and CDR2 from the germline V gene are MNHNS and SASEGT. The CDR3 protein is CASSEVGEGDEKLFF. As DNA, the CDR3 is TGTGCCAGCAGTGAAGTGGGGGAAGGGGATGAAAAACTGTTTTTT.

This chain joins TRBV7-8 and TRBJ2-7; D is perhaps TRBD2 (6 bases). V was cut by 0 bases and J by 4 bases, with 10 bases left in between. The CDR3 has 14 amino acids. Germline values: CDR1 SGHVS, CDR2 FQNEAQ. The chain's CDR3 is CASSLAGTHYEQYF. CDR3 in DNA: TGTGCCAGCAGCTTAGCGGGGACTCATTACGAGCAGTACTTC.

This clonotype was counted ten times or more. V gene TRBV29-1 combines with J gene TRBJ2-1; TRBD2 might be the D (7 bases). Looked up from germline, CDR1 is SQVTM and CDR2 is ANQGSEA. The CDR3 is 14 amino acids. This chain's CDR3 is CSGGGGSSYNEQFF. In DNA form, the CDR3 reads TGCAGTGGGGGCGGGGGTAGCTCCTACAATGAGCAGTTCTTC.

V is TRBV20-1 and J is TRBJ2-4; the D gene is possibly TRBD2 (5 bases). The end of the DNA is better explained by TRBJ2-5, so the J call may be wrong. The CDR3 runs to 12 residues. Germline CDR1 is DFQATT and CDR2 is SNEGSKA (reference sequence). This CDR3 is CSADGIQETQYF. In DNA, the CDR3 is TGCAGTGCAGACGGGATCCAAGAGACCCAGTACTTC.

The chain carries TRBV27 and TRBJ2-1, with D hard to call. V was pared by 11 bases and J by 5 bases, with 13 bases between. The CDR3 extends over 12 amino acids. Germline V gene sequence: CDR1 MNHEY, CDR2 SMNVEV (reference sequence). The CDR3 sequence is CASRKMHNEQFF. The CDR3 nucleotides are TGTGCCTCCCGAAAGATGCACAATGAGCAGTTCTTC.

The chain recombines TRBV3-1 with TRBJ2-7; TRBD2 agrees at 7 bases. The germline V gene encodes CDR1 LGHDT and CDR2 YNNKEL (reference sequence). CDR3 length: 14 residues. V lost 2 bases, J lost 3 bases, and 4 bases stayed unmatched. The CDR3 DNA reads as TGTGCCAGCAGCCAAAACACGGGGGGCTACGAGCAGTACTTC. Encoded protein: CASSQNTGGYEQYF.

V is TRBV5-1 and J is TRBJ2-5; D gene unclear. The CDR3 runs 17 residues. Trimming cost V 5 bases and J 2 bases, with 22 bases left between them. Germline-derived CDR1 and CDR2 are SGHRS and YFSETQ. CDR3 sequence reads: CASRMRPTAPQQETQYF. CDR3 coding DNA: TGCGCCAGCAGGATGAGGCCTACGGCACCTCAGCAAGAGACCCAGTACTTC.

This clonotype was detected only a few times. The chain is built from TRBV29-1 and TRBJ2-7; 8 nucleotides align to TRBD1. The CDR3 spans 12 residues. CDR1 is SQVTM, CDR2 ANQGSEA, per germline. The V gene end was trimmed by 6 bases and the J gene end by 3 bases; junction bases not matched to a gene: 4. DNA for the CDR3: TGCAGCGTAGCGACAGGGGACTACGAGCAGTACTTC. This translates into CSVATGDYEQYF.

This clonotype was picked up a small number of times. The J gene is TRBJ2-7, the V gene TRBV15, with D uncertain. The J call may be mistaken, given a closer DNA end match to TRBJ2-5. CDR3 length: 12 residues. Germline V lookup: CDR1 LNHNV, CDR2 YYDKDF (reference sequence). The CDR3 spells CATSRDLGTQYF. CDR3 DNA sequence: TGTGCCACCAGCAGAGATTTGGGGACCCAGTACTTC.

The rearrangement uses TRBV29-1 and TRBJ1-2; a weak D match, TRBD1 (5 bases). Germline V gene data show CDR1 as SQVTM and CDR2 as ANQGSEA. Trimming shortened V by 2 bases and J by 4 bases, and 14 bases separated the two germline ends. The CDR3 spans 14 residues. The CDR3: CSVEWAGAGYGYTF. As DNA, the CDR3 is TGCAGCGTTGAATGGGCCGGGGCAGGCTATGGCTACACCTTC.

J is TRBJ2-3 and V is TRBV20-1, with D perhaps matching TRBD2 (6 bases). The CDR3 loop spans 12 amino acids. V was pared by 1 base and J by 4 bases, with 6 bases between. The germline V gene encodes CDR1 DFQATT and CDR2 SNEGSKA (reference sequence). The CDR3 loop is CSARAGADTQYF. DNA for the CDR3: TGCAGTGCTAGAGCGGGGGCAGATACGCAGTATTTT.

The chain joins TRBV29-1 to TRBJ2-3; D possibly matches TRBD1 or TRBD2 (5 bases each). The V end lost 8 bases, the J end lost 2 bases, and 14 bases lay between the germline ends. Germline V CDR1 and CDR2: SQVTM, ANQGSEA. The CDR3 sequence is 13 residues long. CDR3 sequence: CSIGTLSTDTQYF. CDR3 nucleotide sequence: TGCAGCATCGGGACCCTCTCCACAGATACGCAGTATTTT.

This clonotype was seen a handful of times. The chain combines TRBV6-6 with TRBJ2-7, with a weak D call TRBD1 (5 bases). Germline V lookup: CDR1 MNHNY, CDR2 SVGAGI (reference sequence). V was pared by 7 bases and J by 1 base, with 14 bases between. The CDR3 spans 14 residues. The CDR3 DNA sequence: TGTGCCAGCAACACCCAGGGCTCGTCCTACGAGCAGTACTTC. Protein sequence: CASNTQGSSYEQYF.

CDR3 DNA sequence: TGTGCCAGCAGCTTAGAGGGAGCGGACTCGTGGGGAGGAACGCAGTATTTT. This encodes CASSLEGADSWGGTQYF. V and J are TRBV7-2 and TRBJ2-3; D might be TRBD2 (6 bases). Germline V gene lookup returns CDR1 SGHTA and CDR2 FQGNSA. Trimming pared 1 base from V and 9 bases from J, leaving 23 bases between. The CDR3 is 17 amino acids.

The chain uses TRBV20-1 and TRBJ2-7; D not certain. From germline, CDR1 is DFQATT and CDR2 SNEGSKA (reference sequence). This CDR3 comprises 15 residues. The V end was cut by 3 bases, the J end by 0 bases, with 15 bases between. In nucleotides, the CDR3 is TGCAGTGCTAGGGGGATGGGGTGGGGCTCCTACGAGCAGTACTTC. This gives the protein CSARGMGWGSYEQYF.

The chain uses TRBV5-1 and TRBJ2-3; perhaps D is TRBD1 or TRBD2 (5 bases each). The length of the CDR3 is 15 residues. Trimming removed 7 bases at V and 2 bases at J, with 17 bases between. Germline CDR1 SGHRS, CDR2 YFSETQ. CDR3 DNA: TGCGCCAGCGGCCCCGGGGACCTCATCACAGATACGCAGTATTTT. The encoded protein is CASGPGDLITDTQYF.